Following are 28 T cell receptor beta chains from one sample sequenced in a study of blood T cell repertoires in COVID-19. Only in-frame clones appear in the TCRdb table, and some are missing; sequencing was by immunoSEQ multiplex PCR. The repertoire holds over 120,000 clones, with 77% as singletons. The sequencing input was peripheral blood. These receptors were collected from a woman in her forties or fifties with active or convalescent COVID-19.

The chain couples TRBV14 to TRBJ1-1; no firm D call. The V end lost 0 bases, the J end lost 4 bases, and 12 bases lay between the germline ends. The CDR3 consists of 15 residues. In germline, CDR1 is SGHDN, CDR2 FVKESK. Here the CDR3 reads CASSQDRSRGTEAFF. The CDR3 DNA follows: TGTGCCAGCAGCCAAGATCGGTCTCGGGGCACTGAAGCTTTCTTT.

The rearrangement uses TRBV3-1 (or the pseudogene TRBV3-2) and TRBJ2-6; a weak D match, TRBD1 (6 bases). There are 19 residues in the CDR3. Germline assignment: CDR1 LGHDT and CDR2 YNNKEL (reference sequence). The V end lost 4 bases, the J end lost 0 bases, and 19 bases lay between the germline ends. The CDR3, as DNA: TGTGCCAGCAGCCCAGTCGGGACACGTTCGAGCTCTGGGGCCAACGTCCTGACTTTC. It translates to CASSPVGTRSSSGANVLTF.

The sample holds one count of this clone. The chain joins TRBV30 to TRBJ1-6; D possibly corresponds to TRBD1 (5 bases). Deletions cut 4 bases from V and 0 bases from J, with 22 bases between. This CDR3 comprises 19 residues. Germline lookup yields CDR1 GTSNPN and CDR2 SVGIG (reference sequence). CDR3 region: CAWTVQLLGGSSYNSPLHF. CDR3 DNA: TGTGCCTGGACTGTCCAGCTCCTGGGGGGAAGCTCCTATAATTCACCCCTCCACTTT.

The chain is built from TRBV2 and TRBJ2-2; 10 bases fit TRBD2. The CDR3 contains 17 residues. Germline V CDR1 and CDR2: SNHLY, FYNNEI. The J segment lost 0 bases and the V segment lost 8 bases, leaving 9 bases of the junction unmatched. CDR3 bases: TGTGCCAGCGGGCGGACTAGCGGAACGACGAACACCGGGGAGCTGTTTTTT. Protein sequence: CASGRTSGTTNTGELFF.

This clone showed up many times. The chain recombines TRBV9 with TRBJ1-3; 8 bases agree with TRBD1. Trimming took 0 bases from V and 4 from J; bases not matched to a gene: 0. Germline loops: CDR1 SGDLS, CDR2 YYNGEE. The CDR3 spans 14 residues. The CDR3 nucleotides are TGTGCCAGCAGCGTAGGACAGGGGGGAAACACCATATATTTT. It codes for CASSVGQGGNTIYF. The whole variable domain, remainder taken from reference TRBV9 and TRBJ1-3, is DSGVTQTPKHLITATGQRVTLRCSPRSGDLSVYWYQQSLDQGLQFLIQYYNGEERAKGNILERFSAQQFPDLHSELNLSSLELGDSALYFCASSVGQGGNTIYFGEGSWLTVV.

This clone was seen once. This rearrangement joins TRBV10-1 to TRBJ1-1, with D perhaps matching TRBD1 (6 bases). The CDR3 runs 17 residues. V shed 4 bases and J shed 1 base, with 19 bases lying between them. CDR1 is WNHNN, CDR2 SYGVQD, per germline (reference sequence). The CDR3: CASSAPTGRGSNTEAFF. The CDR3 DNA reads TGCGCCAGCAGTGCTCCCACAGGGAGGGGATCGAACACTGAAGCTTTCTTT.

The chain combines TRBV11-3 with TRBJ2-2, with a possible D match to TRBD2 (6 bases). Between the trimmed V and J ends, which lost 5 bases and 6 bases, there was a span of 16 bases. This CDR3 has 15 amino acids. The germline CDR1 and CDR2 sequences are SGHNT and YENEEA. The DNA for the CDR3 is TGTGCCAGCAGCCCGGGACTCTCTGGGTCCGGGGAGCTGTTTTTT. This codes for CASSPGLSGSGELFF.

The rearrangement joins TRBV19 to TRBJ1-1; 7 bases are shared with TRBD1. The CDR3 loop spans 13 amino acids. Losses at the gene ends were 5 bases for V and 2 bases for J; bases not matched to a gene: 2. Looked up from germline, CDR1 is LNHDA and CDR2 is SQIVND (reference sequence). The CDR3 sequence is CASSRQGNTEAFF. In DNA form, the CDR3 reads TGTGCCAGTAGTCGACAGGGAAACACTGAAGCTTTCTTT.

The J gene is TRBJ1-1, the V gene TRBV7-9, with a tentative D call TRBD1 (6 bases). V was shortened by 2 bases and J by 10 bases, with 14 bases between the two germline ends. The germline V gene encodes CDR1 SEHNR and CDR2 FQNEAQ (reference sequence). The CDR3 runs to 13 residues. The CDR3 DNA follows: TGTGCCAGCAGCTTAAGAGCGATACAGGGAGCTTTCTTT. Translated: CASSLRAIQGAFF.

This chain links TRBV6-6 with TRBJ2-7; 7 nucleotides align to TRBD2. Trimming at V came to 0 bases and at J to 1 base, leaving 3 bases not matched to a gene. There are 15 residues in the CDR3. The germline V gene has CDR1 MNHNY and CDR2 SVGAGI (reference sequence). Here the CDR3 reads CASSYSTGLSYEQYF. As DNA, the CDR3 is TGTGCCAGCAGTTACTCGACGGGACTATCCTACGAGCAGTACTTC.

The V and J genes are TRBV4-3 and TRBJ1-1; no firm D call. Germline V gives CDR1 LGHNA, CDR2 YSLEER. Trimming took 0 bases from V and 4 from J, leaving 15 bases between them. The CDR3 is 16 residues long. The CDR3 DNA reads TGCGCCAGCAGCCAAGAGGTGGCTCCGGGAGGCACTGAAGCTTTCTTT. Its protein is CASSQEVAPGGTEAFF.

This chain connects TRBV6-5 to TRBJ1-1; TRBD1 agrees at 7 bases. Germline-derived CDR1 and CDR2 are MNHEY and SVGAGI. Trimming at V came to 6 bases and at J to 7 bases, leaving 8 bases not matched to a gene. The CDR3 runs 13 residues. This chain's CDR3 is CASRETGSSEAFF. In DNA form, the CDR3 reads TGTGCCAGCAGGGAGACAGGGTCGAGTGAAGCTTTCTTT.

The V and J genes are TRBV2 and TRBJ1-6; D ambiguous. V shed 4 bases and J shed 3 bases, with 13 bases lying between them. Germline V lookup: CDR1 SNHLY, CDR2 FYNNEI. This CDR3 contains 16 residues. CDR3: CASSGQAPGYNSPLHF. CDR3 nucleotide sequence: TGTGCCAGCAGTGGGCAGGCGCCCGGCTATAATTCACCCCTCCACTTT.

As concerns this clone: At one end, the junction sequence differs from germline, possibly due to a read error. This sequence joins TRBV9 and TRBJ2-2; 11 nucleotides match TRBD2. From germline, CDR1 is SGDLS and CDR2 YYNGEE. This CDR3 has 15 amino acids. In nucleotides, the CDR3 is TGTGCCAGCAGCGCCACTAGCGGGGGCTCCGGAGAGCTGTTTTTT. Protein sequence: CASSATSGGSGELFF.

The V gene is TRBV3-1 (or the pseudogene TRBV3-2), the J gene TRBJ2-1; 13 nucleotides agree with TRBD2. Per germline, CDR1 LGHDT and CDR2 YNNKEL (reference sequence). The CDR3 length is 19 residues. J lost 8 bases, V lost 0 bases, and 13 bases had no gene match. CDR3 DNA sequence: TGTGCCAGCAGCCAAGATTCCCGAACTAGCGGGAGGGGAGTCGATGAGCAGTTCTTC. As protein: CASSQDSRTSGRGVDEQFF.

This clone was seen a few times. The gene calls are TRBV18 and TRBJ2-5, with 7 bases identical to TRBD1. This CDR3 comprises 13 residues. J lost 2 bases, V lost 5 bases, and 2 bases had no gene match. Germline CDR1 and CDR2: KGHSH and LQKENI. CDR3 region: CASSGGQQETQYF. In nucleotides, the CDR3 is TGTGCCAGCTCAGGGGGACAGCAAGAGACCCAGTACTTC.

This rearrangement joins TRBV7-6 to TRBJ1-2; 7 bases align to TRBD1. The V segment lost 6 bases and the J segment 6 bases; nucleotides outside the gene matches: 10. CDR3 length: 14 amino acids. Germline-derived CDR1 and CDR2 are SGHVS and FNYEAQ. The CDR3 reads CASRNRDSAHGYTF. CDR3 in DNA: TGTGCCAGCAGGAACCGGGACAGCGCCCATGGCTACACCTTC.

The rearrangement links TRBV6-2 or TRBV6-3 to TRBJ2-3; D not resolved. V shed 2 bases and J shed 0 bases, with 6 bases lying between them. The germline V gene has CDR1 MNHEY and CDR2 SVGEGT. CDR3 length equals 14 residues. The CDR3 region has the DNA TGTGCCAGCAGTTACGGCGGCAGCACAGATACGCAGTATTTT. Amino acid sequence: CASSYGGSTDTQYF.

The chain is built from TRBV27 and TRBJ1-1, with 8 bases matching TRBD1. Germline V gives CDR1 MNHEY, CDR2 SMNVEV (reference sequence). The V segment lost 3 bases and the J segment 1 base; nucleotides outside the gene matches: 4. The CDR3 has 15 amino acids. CDR3 nucleotides: TGTGCCAGCAGTTTTAACAGGGGGTCGAACACTGAAGCTTTCTTT. It is translated as CASSFNRGSNTEAFF.

This clone showed up just once. J is TRBJ2-1 and V is TRBV6-5; 11 bases align to TRBD2. CDR1 is MNHEY and CDR2 is SVGAGI in the germline V gene. V gave up 9 bases and J gave up 7 bases; unmatched junction bases: 5. CDR3 length: 13 amino acids. Here the CDR3 DNA reads TGTGCCAGTAGCGGGGGGGCAGGGAATGAGCAGTTCTTC. Amino acids: CASSGGAGNEQFF.

The chain links TRBV7-8 to TRBJ2-7; D may be TRBD1 (7 bases). Germline V lookup: CDR1 SGHVS, CDR2 FQNEAQ. V was trimmed by 5 bases and J by 1 base, leaving 21 bases between them. The CDR3 runs to 17 residues. This chain's CDR3 is CASSAQPGTAGSYEQYF. The CDR3 DNA follows: TGTGCCAGCAGCGCCCAACCCGGGACAGCGGGTTCCTACGAGCAGTACTTC.

This clone has only one observation. The rearrangement links TRBV3-1 (or the pseudogene TRBV3-2) to TRBJ1-1; D uncertain. The CDR3 runs 10 residues. V dropped 7 bases and J dropped 6 bases, with 6 bases sitting between them. Germline V gives CDR1 LGHDT, CDR2 YNNKEL (reference sequence). In nucleotides, the CDR3 is TGTGCCAGCACCGGGTCTGAAGCTTTCTTT. It specifies CASTGSEAFF.

V gene TRBV2 combines with J gene TRBJ2-1; TRBD2 aligns across 11 bases. Germline V gene data show CDR1 as SNHLY and CDR2 as FYNNEI. This CDR3 has 16 residues. With 6 bases clipped from V and 6 bases from J, the junction kept 10 bases outside the gene matches. The CDR3 loop reads CASRQEPLAGANEQFF. DNA for the CDR3: TGTGCCAGCAGACAAGAACCACTAGCGGGAGCCAATGAGCAGTTCTTC. Full variable domain (rest looked up from reference TRBV2 and TRBJ2-1): EPEVTQTPSHQVTQMGQEVILRCVPISNHLYFYWYRQILGQKVEFLVSFYNNEISEKSEIFDDQFSVERPDGSNFTLKIRSTKLEDSAMYFCASRQEPLAGANEQFFGPGTRLTVL.

The chain carries TRBV2 and TRBJ1-4, with a possible D match to TRBD1 (5 bases). There are 15 residues in the CDR3. Between the trimmed V and J ends, which lost 4 bases and 5 bases, there was a span of 14 bases. CDR1 is SNHLY and CDR2 is FYNNEI in the germline V gene. The CDR3 region has the DNA TGTGCCAGCAGTGTTTATTGGGGGGGAAATGAAAAACTGTTTTTT. Translated: CASSVYWGGNEKLFF.

The chain couples TRBV6-5 to TRBJ1-2, with TRBD1 matching over 7 bases. Germline V CDR1 and CDR2: MNHEY, SVGAGI. V lost 5 bases to trimming and J lost 1 base; unmatched junction nucleotides: 1. The CDR3 runs to 13 residues. CDR3: CASSRDSNYGYTF. The CDR3 coding sequence is TGTGCCAGCAGTCGGGACAGTAACTATGGCTACACCTTC.

The chain has TRBV18 and TRBJ2-1; D perhaps matches TRBD1 (5 bases). V lost 3 bases to trimming and J lost 8 bases, with 20 bases between them. The V gene's germline CDR1 is KGHSH and CDR2 LQKENI. CDR3 length equals 16 residues. DNA of the CDR3: TGTGCCAGCTCACCGTCAGGGTTTTTGGTTGGCGATGAGCAGTTCTTC. Its protein product is CASSPSGFLVGDEQFF.

The chain uses TRBV7-7 and TRBJ2-2, with D possibly being TRBD1 (5 bases). Germline CDR1 is SSHAT and CDR2 is FNYEAQ (reference sequence). CDR3 length: 16 amino acids. The DNA of the CDR3 is TGTGCTAGCCGCTCCGTAGCAGGGTCCCACACCGGGGAGCTGTTTTTT. Translated, it gives CASRSVAGSHTGELFF.

V usage is TRBV6-5 and J usage is TRBJ1-2, with D unclear. V was trimmed by 8 bases and J by 0 bases, leaving 16 bases between them. CDR1 is MNHEY and CDR2 is SVGAGI in the germline V gene. The CDR3 extends over 15 amino acids. This CDR3 reads CASRLENGANYGYTF. CDR3 sequence (DNA): TGTGCCAGCCGCTTGGAGAACGGAGCTAACTATGGCTACACCTTC.